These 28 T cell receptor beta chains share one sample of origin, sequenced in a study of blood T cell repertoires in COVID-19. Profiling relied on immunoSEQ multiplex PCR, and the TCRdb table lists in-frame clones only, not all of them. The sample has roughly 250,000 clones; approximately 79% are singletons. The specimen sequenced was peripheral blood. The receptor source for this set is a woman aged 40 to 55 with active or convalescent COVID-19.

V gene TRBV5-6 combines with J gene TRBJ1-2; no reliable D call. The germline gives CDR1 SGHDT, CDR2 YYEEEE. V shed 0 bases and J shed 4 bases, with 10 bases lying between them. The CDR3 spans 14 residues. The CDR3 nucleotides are TGTGCCAGCAGCTTGGGAGGGTTTGGCTATGGCTACACCTTC. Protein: CASSLGGFGYGYTF.

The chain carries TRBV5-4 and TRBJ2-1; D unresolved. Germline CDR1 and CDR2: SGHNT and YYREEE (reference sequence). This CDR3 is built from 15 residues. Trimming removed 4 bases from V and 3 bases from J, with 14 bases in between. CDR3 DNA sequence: TGTGCCAGCAGCGCGTCCCAACTAAGCTACAATGAGCAGTTCTTC. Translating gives CASSASQLSYNEQFF.

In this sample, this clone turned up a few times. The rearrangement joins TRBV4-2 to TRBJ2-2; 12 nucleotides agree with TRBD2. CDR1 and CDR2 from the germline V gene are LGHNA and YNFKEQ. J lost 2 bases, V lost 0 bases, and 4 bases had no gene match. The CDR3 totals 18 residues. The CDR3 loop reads CASSQDPSGGVNTGELFF. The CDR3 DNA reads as TGTGCCAGCAGCCAAGATCCTAGCGGGGGGGTAAACACCGGGGAGCTGTTTTTT.

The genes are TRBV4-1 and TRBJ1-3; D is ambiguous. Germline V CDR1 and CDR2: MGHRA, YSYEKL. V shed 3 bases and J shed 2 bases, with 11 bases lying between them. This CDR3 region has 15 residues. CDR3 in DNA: TGCGCCAGCAGCCATCCCGGGAGGACTGGAAACACCATATATTTT. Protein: CASSHPGRTGNTIYF.

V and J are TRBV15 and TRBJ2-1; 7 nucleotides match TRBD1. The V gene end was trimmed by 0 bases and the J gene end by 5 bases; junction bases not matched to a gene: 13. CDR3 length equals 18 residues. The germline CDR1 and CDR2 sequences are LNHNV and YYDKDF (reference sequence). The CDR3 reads CATSRDLRRKQGHNEQFF. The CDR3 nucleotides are TGTGCCACCAGCAGAGATCTTAGGAGAAAACAGGGGCACAATGAGCAGTTCTTC.

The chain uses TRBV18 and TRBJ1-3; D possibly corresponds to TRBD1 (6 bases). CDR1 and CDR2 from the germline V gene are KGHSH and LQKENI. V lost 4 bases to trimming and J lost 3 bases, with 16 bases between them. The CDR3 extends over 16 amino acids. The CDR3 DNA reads TGTGCCAGCTCACTTGAAGAACAGGGCATTGGAAACACCATATATTTT. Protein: CASSLEEQGIGNTIYF.

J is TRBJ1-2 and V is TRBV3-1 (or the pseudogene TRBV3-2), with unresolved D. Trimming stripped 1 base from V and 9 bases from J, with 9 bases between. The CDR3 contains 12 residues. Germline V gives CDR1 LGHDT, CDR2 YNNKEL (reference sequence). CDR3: CASSQGPESYTF. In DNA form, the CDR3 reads TGTGCCAGCAGCCAAGGTCCAGAAAGCTACACCTTC.

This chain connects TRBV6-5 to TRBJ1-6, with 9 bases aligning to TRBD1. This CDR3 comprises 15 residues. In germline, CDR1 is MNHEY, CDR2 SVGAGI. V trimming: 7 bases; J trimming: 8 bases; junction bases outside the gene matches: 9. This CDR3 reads CASTITGGEHSPLHF. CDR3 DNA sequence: TGTGCCAGCACTATAACAGGGGGCGAGCATTCACCCCTCCACTTT.

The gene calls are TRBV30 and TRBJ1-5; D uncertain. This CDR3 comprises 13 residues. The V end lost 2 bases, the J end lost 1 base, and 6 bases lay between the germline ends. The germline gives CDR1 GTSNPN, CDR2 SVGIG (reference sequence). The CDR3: CAWSKHSNQPQHF. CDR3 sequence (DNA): TGTGCCTGGAGTAAACACAGCAATCAGCCCCAGCATTTT.

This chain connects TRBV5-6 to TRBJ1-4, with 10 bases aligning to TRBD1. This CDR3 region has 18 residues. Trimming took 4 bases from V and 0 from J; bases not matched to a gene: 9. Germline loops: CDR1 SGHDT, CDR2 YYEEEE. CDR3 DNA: TGTGCCAGCAGCAGCTCCGGGACAGGGGTTGCAACTAATGAAAAACTGTTTTTT. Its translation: CASSSSGTGVATNEKLFF. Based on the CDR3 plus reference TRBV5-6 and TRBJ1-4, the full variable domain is DAGVTQSPTHLIKTRGQQVTLRCSPKSGHDTVSWYQQALGQGPQFIFQYYEEEERQRGNFPDRFSGHQFPNYSSELNVNALLLGDSALYLCASSSSGTGVATNEKLFFGSGTQLSVL.

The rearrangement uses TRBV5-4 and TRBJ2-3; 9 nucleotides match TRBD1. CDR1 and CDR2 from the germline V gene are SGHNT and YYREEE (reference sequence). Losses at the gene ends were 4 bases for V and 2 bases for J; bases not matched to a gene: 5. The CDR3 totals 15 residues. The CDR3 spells CASSPDRGYTDTQYF. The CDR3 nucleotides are TGTGCCAGCAGCCCTGACAGGGGGTACACAGATACGCAGTATTTT.

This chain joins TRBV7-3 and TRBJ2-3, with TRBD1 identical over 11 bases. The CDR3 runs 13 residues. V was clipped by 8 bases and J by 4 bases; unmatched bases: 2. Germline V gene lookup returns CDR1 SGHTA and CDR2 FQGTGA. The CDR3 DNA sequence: TGTGCCAGCGGACAGGGGGCCGCAGATACGCAGTATTTT. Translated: CASGQGAADTQYF.

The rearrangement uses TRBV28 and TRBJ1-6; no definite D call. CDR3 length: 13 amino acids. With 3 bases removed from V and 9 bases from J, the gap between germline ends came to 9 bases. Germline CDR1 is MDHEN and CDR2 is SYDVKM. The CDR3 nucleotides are TGTGCCAGCAGTTTCGGGTATCGTTCACCCCTCCACTTT. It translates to CASSFGYRSPLHF.

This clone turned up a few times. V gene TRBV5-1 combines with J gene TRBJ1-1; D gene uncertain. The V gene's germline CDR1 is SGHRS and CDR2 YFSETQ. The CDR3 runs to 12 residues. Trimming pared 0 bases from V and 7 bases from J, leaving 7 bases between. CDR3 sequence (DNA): TGCGCCAGCAGCTTGGTGGGCGATGAAGCTTTCTTT. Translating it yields CASSLVGDEAFF.

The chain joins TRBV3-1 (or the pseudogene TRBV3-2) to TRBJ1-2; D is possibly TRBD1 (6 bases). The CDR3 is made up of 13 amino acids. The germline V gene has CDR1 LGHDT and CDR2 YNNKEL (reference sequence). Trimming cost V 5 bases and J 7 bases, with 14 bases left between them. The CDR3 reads CASSTDRGGGYTF. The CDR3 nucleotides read TGTGCCAGCAGCACGGACAGAGGGGGTGGCTACACCTTC.

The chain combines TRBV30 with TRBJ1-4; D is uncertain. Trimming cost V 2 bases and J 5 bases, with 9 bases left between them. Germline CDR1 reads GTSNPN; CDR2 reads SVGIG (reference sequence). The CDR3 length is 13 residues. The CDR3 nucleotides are TGTGCCTGGAGTACGAGGTGGAATGAAAAACTGTTTTTT. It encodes CAWSTRWNEKLFF.

CDR3 bases: TGTGCCAGCAGCCAGGGGGGTGGATCTGGAAACACCATATATTTT. This codes for CASSQGGGSGNTIYF. This rearrangement joins TRBV3-1 (or the pseudogene TRBV3-2) to TRBJ1-3; tentatively, D is TRBD1 (5 bases). V was pared by 3 bases and J by 1 base, with 10 bases between. CDR3 length: 15 amino acids. CDR1 is LGHDT, CDR2 YNNKEL, per germline (reference sequence).

The CDR3 loop reads CASSYGQGSADTQYF. CDR3 coding DNA: TGTGCCAGCAGTTATGGGCAGGGCAGTGCAGATACGCAGTATTTT. This sequence joins TRBV6-5 and TRBJ2-3; the D gene is possibly TRBD1 (5 bases). Trimming took off 3 bases at V and 4 bases at J, with 14 bases between the two ends. CDR1 and CDR2 from the germline V gene are MNHEY and SVGAGI. CDR3 length equals 15 residues.

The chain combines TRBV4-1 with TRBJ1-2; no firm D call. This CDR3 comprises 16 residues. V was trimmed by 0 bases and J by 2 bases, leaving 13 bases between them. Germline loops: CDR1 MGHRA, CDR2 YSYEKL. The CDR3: CASSQDGVRRNYGYTF. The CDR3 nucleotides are TGCGCCAGCAGCCAAGATGGGGTCCGGAGGAACTATGGCTACACCTTC.

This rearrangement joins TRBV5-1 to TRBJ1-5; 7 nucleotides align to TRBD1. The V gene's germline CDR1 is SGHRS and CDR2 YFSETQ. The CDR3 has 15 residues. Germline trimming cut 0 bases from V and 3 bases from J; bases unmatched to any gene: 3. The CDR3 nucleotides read TGCGCCAGCAGCTTGGGGGACAGCCCCAATCAGCCCCAGCATTTT. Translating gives CASSLGDSPNQPQHF.

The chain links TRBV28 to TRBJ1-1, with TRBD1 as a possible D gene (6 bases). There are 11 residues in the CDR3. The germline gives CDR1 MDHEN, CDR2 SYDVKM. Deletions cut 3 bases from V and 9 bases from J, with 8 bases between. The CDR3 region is CASSFRDKAFF. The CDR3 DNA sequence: TGTGCCAGCAGTTTCCGGGACAAAGCTTTCTTT.

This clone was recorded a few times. This CDR3 reads CASSGTGGNYGYTF. In nucleotides, the CDR3 is TGTGCCAGCAGTGGGACAGGGGGTAACTATGGCTACACCTTC. This chain links TRBV5-6 with TRBJ1-2, with 11 bases fitting TRBD1. Germline-derived CDR1 and CDR2 are SGHDT and YYEEEE. The J segment lost 1 base and the V segment lost 5 bases, leaving 1 base of the junction unmatched. The CDR3 spans 14 residues.

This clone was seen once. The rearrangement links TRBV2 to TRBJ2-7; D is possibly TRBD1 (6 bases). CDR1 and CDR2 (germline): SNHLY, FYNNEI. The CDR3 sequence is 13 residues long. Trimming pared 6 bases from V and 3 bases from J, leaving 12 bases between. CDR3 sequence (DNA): TGTGCCAGCAGCAGGGGTTCAAGCTACGAGCAGTACGTC. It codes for CASSRGSSYEQYV.

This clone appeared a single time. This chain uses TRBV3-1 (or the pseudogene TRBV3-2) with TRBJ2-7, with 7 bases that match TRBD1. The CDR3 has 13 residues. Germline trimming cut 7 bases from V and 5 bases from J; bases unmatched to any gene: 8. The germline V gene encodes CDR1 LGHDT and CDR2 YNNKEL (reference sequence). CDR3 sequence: CASTPTGLHEQYF. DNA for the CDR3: TGTGCCAGCACACCGACAGGGTTGCACGAGCAGTACTTC.

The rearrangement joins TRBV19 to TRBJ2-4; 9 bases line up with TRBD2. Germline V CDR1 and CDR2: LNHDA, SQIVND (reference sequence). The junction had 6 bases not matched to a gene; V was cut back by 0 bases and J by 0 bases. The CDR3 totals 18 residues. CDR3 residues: CASSIEDSGGPAKNIQYF. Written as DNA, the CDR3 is TGTGCCAGTAGTATAGAGGATAGCGGGGGCCCAGCCAAAAACATTCAGTACTTC.

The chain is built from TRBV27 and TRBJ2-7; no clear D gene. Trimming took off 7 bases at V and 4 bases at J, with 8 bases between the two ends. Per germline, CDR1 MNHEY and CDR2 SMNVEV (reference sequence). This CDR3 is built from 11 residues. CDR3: CASKNRYEQYF. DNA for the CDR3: TGTGCCAGCAAAAATCGTTACGAGCAGTACTTC.

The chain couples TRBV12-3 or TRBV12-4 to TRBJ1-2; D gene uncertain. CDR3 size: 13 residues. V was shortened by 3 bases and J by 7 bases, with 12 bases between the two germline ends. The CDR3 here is CASSLRASGGYTF. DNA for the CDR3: TGTGCCAGCAGTTTGAGGGCAAGCGGTGGCTACACCTTC.

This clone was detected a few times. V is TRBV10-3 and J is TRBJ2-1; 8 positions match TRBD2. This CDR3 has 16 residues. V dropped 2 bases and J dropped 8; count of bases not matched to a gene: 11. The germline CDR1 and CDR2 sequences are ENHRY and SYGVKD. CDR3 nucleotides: TGTGCCATCAGTGAGACGCCGGGACTAGTAAACTATGAGCAGTTCTTC. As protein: CAISETPGLVNYEQFF.